This T cell receptor beta chain was profiled in a study of blood T cell repertoires in COVID-19. About the research overall: Acute and convalescent COVID-19 samples came from the United States, Italy and Spain.

Germline-derived CDR1 and CDR2 are KGHDR and SFDVKD. Losses at the gene ends were 0 bases for V and 3 bases for J; bases not matched to a gene: 12. The CDR3 runs to 18 residues. Using immunoSEQ multiplex PCR, the repertoire was profiled, and TCRdb retains in-frame clones only, with some absent. The data hold tens of thousands of clones, with 83% observed a single time. This TCR derives from a woman of 80 years or more with acute or convalescent COVID-19. Sequencing used peripheral blood. The chain employs TRBV24-1 and TRBJ1-1, with 7 bases aligning to TRBD1. The CDR3 nucleotides are TGTGCCACCAGTGATTTGCGAAGAGGGGGCGCTTTGGACACTGAAGCTTTCTTT. Its translation: CATSDLRRGGALDTEAFF.